This record covers a single T cell receptor (beta chain). Its specificity is unknown. The sample belongs to a study of CD8+ T cells in alopecia areata. The sorting of PBMCs gave CD4+ and CD8+ T cells. General study points: Resident alphabeta T cells of normal skin are also sequenced in scalp samples. Especially in alopecia totalis/universalis, lesional scalp showed greater clonality than normal scalp did. TCR sharing across patients was less clear than in mice, possibly HLA-related.

RNA extraction was followed by reverse transcription into cDNA, which acted as the sequencing template. The assay was immunoSEQ multiplex PCR, and TCRdb's table has in-frame clones only and misses some. The sample has about 140,000 clones, 55% seen once. The source material was CD4+ T cells sorted from blood. The TCR comes from a human donor in good health.

Here the CDR3 DNA reads TGTGCCAGCAGCGTGGACTCATTGCAGGAGCAGAGGGGCAAAAACATTCAGTACTTC. It encodes CASSVDSLQEQRGKNIQYF. This chain joins TRBV9 and TRBJ2-4; D tentatively fits TRBD1 or TRBD2 (5 bases each). This CDR3 is built from 19 residues. V lost 2 bases, J lost 3 bases, and 24 bases lay in between. The V gene's germline CDR1 is SGDLS and CDR2 YYNGEE.